Sequencing of this T cell receptor beta chain was carried out in a study of shared clonotypes between healthy human individuals. Data came from immunoSEQ multiplex PCR; TCRdb stores just in-frame clones and leaves some out. The sample holds fewer than 1.4 million clones; around 78% are singletons and the top ten take roughly 0.62%. CDR3 length equals 13 residues. Unmatched junction bases numbered 8, after V lost 7 bases and J lost 5 bases. Germline loops: CDR1 SQVTM, CDR2 ANQGSEA. This sequence joins TRBV29-1 and TRBJ1-2, with TRBD1 identical over 9 bases. Sequencing input: memory CD4+ T cells from PBMCs. Described subset: CD45RA-negative fraction. The TCR sequence derives from a young man in good health. Some clones in this sample may be carry-over from other donors' samples. CDR3 DNA sequence: TGCAGCGGGCGACAGGGGGAGGGATATGGCTACACCTTC. Translation: CSGRQGEGYGYTF. Full variable domain (remainder filled in from reference TRBV29-1 and TRBJ1-2): SAVISQKPSRDICQRGTSLTIQCQVDSQVTMMFWYRQQPGQSLTLIATANQGSEATYESGFVIDKFPISRPNLTFSTLTVSNMSPEDSSIYLCSGRQGEGYGYTFGSGTRLTVV.